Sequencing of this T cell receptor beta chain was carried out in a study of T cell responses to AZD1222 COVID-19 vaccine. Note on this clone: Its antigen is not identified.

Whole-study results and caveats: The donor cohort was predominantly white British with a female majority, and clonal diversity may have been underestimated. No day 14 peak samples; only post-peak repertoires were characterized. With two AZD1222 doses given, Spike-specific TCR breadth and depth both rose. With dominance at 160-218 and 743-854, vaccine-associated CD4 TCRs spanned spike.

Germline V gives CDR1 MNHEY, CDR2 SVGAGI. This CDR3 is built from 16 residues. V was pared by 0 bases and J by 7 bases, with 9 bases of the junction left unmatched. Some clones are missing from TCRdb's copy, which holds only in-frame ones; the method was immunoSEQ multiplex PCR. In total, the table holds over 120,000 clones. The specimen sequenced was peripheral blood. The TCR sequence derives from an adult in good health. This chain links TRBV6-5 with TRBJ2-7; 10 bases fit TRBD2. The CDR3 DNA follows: TGTGCCAGCAGTTACTCGATCACTAGCGGGGACGCGGAGCAGTACTTC. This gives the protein CASSYSITSGDAEQYF.